Listed below are T cell receptor beta chains from one sample, sequenced in a study of T cell responses to AZD1222 COVID-19 vaccine. TCRdb keeps only in-frame clones here, not all; method: immunoSEQ multiplex PCR. The repertoire holds about 180,000 clones, 90% seen once, with about 2.8% in the top ten. The sequencing used peripheral blood, collected on day 0 of AZD1222 vaccination. These receptor sequences come from an adult in good health. CDR3s include the opening cysteine and the closing phenylalanine or tryptophan. Each record gives: CDR3 length, V gene, J gene, clone size, D gene, CDR3 protein, CDR3 DNA. A D gene is named only where the DNA matches it firmly. Rows may omit the clone size; those that give it use once, few, many or a size class.

>17|TRBV7-8|TRBJ1-1|-|-
CASSLEFRGVGDTEAFF
TGTGCCAGCAGCTTAGAGTTTAGGGGGGTGGGAGACACTGAAGCTTTCTTT
>14|TRBV9|TRBJ2-7|-|TRBD1
CASSRGGSAYEQYF
TGTGCCAGCAGCAGAGGGGGCTCTGCCTACGAGCAGTACTTC
>17|TRBV19|TRBJ2-3|-|TRBD2
CASSWTSGGTITDTQYF
TGTGCCAGTAGTTGGACTAGCGGGGGGACTATCACAGATACGCAGTATTTT
>13|TRBV6-5|TRBJ1-2|-|TRBD1
CASSRGTGGGYTF
TGTGCCAGCAGCCGCGGGACAGGGGGTGGCTACACCTTC
>14|TRBV3-1/TRBV3-2|TRBJ2-1|-|-
CASSHRGTNNEQFF
TGTGCCAGCAGCCATAGGGGGACAAACAATGAGCAGTTCTTC
>15|TRBV7-2|TRBJ2-7|-|TRBD2
CASSHPAGGTYEQYF
TGTGCCAGCAGCCACCCGGCGGGGGGAACCTACGAGCAGTACTTC
>15|TRBV5-4|TRBJ2-3|-|TRBD1
CASSLGTGNTDTQYF
TGTGCCAGCAGCTTGGGGACAGGGAATACAGATACGCAGTATTTT
>15|TRBV11-1|TRBJ1-4|-|-
CASSSNAAPNEKLFF
TGTGCCAGCAGCTCTAACGCGGCTCCTAATGAAAAACTGTTTTTT
>16|TRBV4-3|TRBJ2-7|-|-
CASSQDVQGRPYEQYF
TGCGCCAGCAGCCAAGACGTTCAGGGGCGACCCTACGAGCAGTACTTC
>15|TRBV18|TRBJ2-2|-|-
CASSPLQGTTGELFF
TGTGCCAGCTCACCACTACAGGGAACCACCGGGGAGCTGTTTTTT
>13|TRBV25-1|TRBJ2-3|-|-
CASRRQAEDTQYF
TGTGCCAGCAGGCGACAGGCAGAGGATACGCAGTATTTT
>15|TRBV11-2|TRBJ1-1|-|-
CASSRLGGMNTEAFF
TGTGCCAGCAGCCGCCTAGGGGGGATGAACACTGAAGCTTTCTTT
>12|TRBV9|TRBJ2-5|-|-
CASSPDTETQYF
TGTGCCAGCAGCCCCGATACAGAGACCCAGTACTTC
>15|TRBV6-5|TRBJ1-1|-|-
CASSSPGAGNTEAFF
TGTGCCAGCAGTTCCCCAGGGGCTGGGAACACTGAAGCTTTCTTT
>16|TRBV5-6|TRBJ1-2|-|-
CATHPRRLRREGGYTF
TGTGCCACCCACCCAAGGAGACTTCGGCGGGAGGGAGGCTACACCTTC
>12|TRBV4-2|TRBJ1-1|-|-
CASSQGGSEAFF
TGTGCCAGCAGCCAAGGAGGCTCTGAAGCTTTCTTT
>13|TRBV5-4|TRBJ2-7|-|-
CASSFGDSYEQYF
TGTGCCAGCAGCTTCGGGGACTCCTACGAGCAGTACTTC
>14|TRBV7-9|TRBJ2-7|-|TRBD1
CASSPTGGSYEQYF
TGTGCCAGCAGCCCTACAGGGGGCTCCTACGAGCAGTACTTC
>16|TRBV5-1|TRBJ2-2|-|-
CASSPTGGRVYGELFF
TGCGCCAGCAGCCCTACGGGGGGCCGGGTTTACGGGGAGCTGTTTTTT
>16|TRBV7-2|TRBJ2-5|-|-
CASSLAGGLVQETQYF
TGTGCCAGCAGCTTAGCGGGGGGGCTTGTACAAGAGACCCAGTACTTC
>18|TRBV4-3|TRBJ2-1|-|-
CASSQDWGDGSSYNEQFF
TGCGCCAGCAGCCAAGATTGGGGGGACGGTAGCTCCTACAATGAGCAGTTCTTC
>15|TRBV3-1/TRBV3-2|TRBJ2-1|-|TRBD1
CASSRGTGANNEQFF
TGTGCCAGCAGCCGGGGGACAGGGGCGAACAATGAGCAGTTCTTC
>16|TRBV18|TRBJ1-1|-|-
CASSPKEVGEVAEAFF
TGTGCCAGCTCACCAAAAGAGGTTGGGGAAGTCGCTGAAGCTTTCTTT
>16|TRBV9|TRBJ2-2|-|TRBD2
CASTTRGGGAPGELFF
TGTGCCAGCACCACACGAGGCGGGGGGGCCCCCGGGGAGCTGTTTTTT
>14|TRBV9|TRBJ2-7|-|TRBD1
CASSPRQGGYEQYF
TGTGCCAGCAGCCCCCGACAGGGTGGCTACGAGCAGTACTTC
>16|TRBV13|TRBJ1-2|-|TRBD1
CASSPGGTGDNYGYTF
TGTGCCAGCAGCCCGGGAGGGACAGGGGATAACTATGGCTACACCTTC
>14|TRBV5-1|TRBJ1-5|-|-
CASSSGSDNQPQHF
TGCGCCAGCAGCTCGGGGAGTGACAATCAGCCCCAGCATTTT
>15|TRBV2|TRBJ2-3|-|TRBD1
CASSETGTGGDTQYF
TGTGCCAGCAGTGAGACAGGGACCGGTGGAGATACGCAGTATTTT
>19|TRBV4-3|TRBJ2-6|-|TRBD2
CASSLQAGLAASGANVLTF
TGCGCCAGCAGCCTTCAGGCGGGGCTAGCGGCCTCTGGGGCCAACGTCCTGACTTTC
>14|TRBV6-5|TRBJ2-7|-|-
CASTPDSYPYEQYF
TGTGCCAGCACCCCGGACTCCTACCCCTACGAGCAGTACTTC
>15|TRBV7-8|TRBJ1-2|-|-
CASSLGAGGGDPSFF
TGTGCCAGCAGCTTAGGGGCGGGAGGCGGGGACCCATCTTTCTTC
>15|TRBV4-3|TRBJ1-5|-|TRBD1
CASSQDDRADQPQHF
TGCGCCAGCAGCCAAGACGACAGGGCGGACCAGCCCCAGCATTTT
>12|TRBV2|TRBJ2-2|few|-
CASTGSTGELFF
TGTGCCAGCACCGGGTCCACCGGGGAGCTGTTTTTT
>15|TRBV7-7|TRBJ2-3|-|TRBD2
CASSGGLAGSDTQYF
TGTGCTAGCAGCGGGGGACTAGCGGGGTCAGATACGCAGTATTTT
>13|TRBV7-3|TRBJ1-6|-|-
CASSLQQVSPLHF
TGTGCCAGCAGCTTGCAACAGGTATCACCCCTCCACTTT
>14|TRBV7-8|TRBJ1-1|-|-
CASSRKGGVTEAFF
TGTGCCAGCAGCCGTAAGGGTGGGGTCACTGAAGCTTTCTTT
>16|TRBV7-9|TRBJ1-1|-|-
CASSLSITGQNTEAFF
TGTGCCAGCAGCTTAAGTATTACAGGGCAGAACACTGAAGCTTTCTTT
>13|TRBV12-3/TRBV12-4|TRBJ1-1|once|-
CASSLKGNTEAFF
TGTGCCAGCAGTTTAAAAGGGAACACTGAAGCTTTCTTT
>14|TRBV7-6|TRBJ2-1|-|-
CASSLIAGGNEQFF
TGTGCCAGCAGCTTAATAGCCGGTGGCAATGAGCAGTTCTTC
>13|TRBV9|TRBJ1-2|few|TRBD1
CASSVTGGDGYTF
TGTGCCAGCAGCGTGACAGGGGGAGATGGCTACACCTTC
>15|TRBV9|TRBJ1-2|-|-
CASSVDPQGDYGYTF
TGTGCCAGCAGCGTAGACCCACAGGGAGACTATGGCTACACCTTC
>17|TRBV5-1|TRBJ2-3|-|-
CASSSTGSGARTDTQYF
TGCGCCAGCAGCTCCACAGGGAGCGGGGCACGCACAGATACGCAGTATTTT
>11|TRBV19|TRBJ1-4|-|-
CASRRGEKLFF
TGTGCCAGTAGGAGGGGTGAAAAACTGTTTTTT
>13|TRBV29-1|TRBJ1-2|-|TRBD1
CSVPDRGTYGYTF
TGCAGCGTTCCGGACAGGGGGACCTATGGCTACACCTTC
>13|TRBV7-3|TRBJ2-2|-|-
CASSLTVLGELFF
TGTGCCAGCAGCTTAACGGTGCTTGGGGAGCTGTTTTTT
>13|TRBV10-3|TRBJ2-1|-|-
CAISYQTENEQFF
TGTGCCATCAGCTACCAAACAGAGAATGAGCAGTTCTTC
>15|TRBV9|TRBJ1-2|-|-
CASSPVGTFLYGYTF
TGTGCCAGCAGCCCGGTAGGGACTTTCCTCTATGGCTACACCTTC
>16|TRBV10-3|TRBJ1-4|-|-
CAIRPESGSGSEKLFF
TGTGCCATCAGACCCGAATCAGGGTCAGGGAGCGAAAAACTGTTTTTT
>15|TRBV11-3|TRBJ2-1|-|TRBD2
CASSPGSGGYNEQFF
TGTGCCAGCAGCCCAGGGTCGGGGGGCTACAATGAGCAGTTCTTC
>16|TRBV19|TRBJ1-5|few|TRBD1
CASSPSDRGWNQPQHF
TGTGCCAGTAGTCCCTCGGACAGGGGGTGGAATCAGCCCCAGCATTTT
>13|TRBV10-3|TRBJ1-3|-|-
CAIRQDRENTIYF
TGTGCCATCAGGCAGGACAGAGAAAACACCATATATTTT
>15|TRBV29-1|TRBJ1-1|-|TRBD1
CSVEGETGANTEAFF
TGCAGCGTTGAGGGAGAGACAGGGGCGAACACTGAAGCTTTCTTT
>14|TRBV7-3|TRBJ2-6|-|-
CASSLYAGANVLTF
TGTGCCAGCAGCTTATATGCAGGGGCCAACGTCCTGACTTTC
>16|TRBV29-1|TRBJ1-1|-|-
CSVEDHKAQRNTEAFF
TGCAGCGTTGAAGATCATAAGGCCCAAAGGAACACTGAAGCTTTCTTT
>14|TRBV6-5|TRBJ2-5|-|-
CASSQGQTQETQYF
TGTGCCAGCAGCCAAGGACAGACTCAAGAGACCCAGTACTTC
>14|TRBV5-6|TRBJ1-6|-|-
CASSLGDDNSPLHF
TGTGCCAGCAGCTTGGGGGACGATAATTCACCCCTCCACTTT
>15|TRBV5-4|TRBJ1-2|once|-
CASSLSGTPNYGYTF
TGTGCCAGCAGCTTATCCGGGACACCTAACTATGGCTACACCTTC